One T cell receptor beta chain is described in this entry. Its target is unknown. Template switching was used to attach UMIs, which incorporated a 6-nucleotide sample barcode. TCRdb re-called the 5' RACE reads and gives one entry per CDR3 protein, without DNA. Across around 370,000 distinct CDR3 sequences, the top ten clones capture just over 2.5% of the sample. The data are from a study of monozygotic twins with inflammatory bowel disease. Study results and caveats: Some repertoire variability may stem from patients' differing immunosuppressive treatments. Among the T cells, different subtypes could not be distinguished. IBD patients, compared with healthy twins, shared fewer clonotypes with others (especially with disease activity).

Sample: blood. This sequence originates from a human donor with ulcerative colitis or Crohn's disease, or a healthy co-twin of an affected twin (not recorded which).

The CDR3 reads CASSQTGDQPQHF. The chain carries TRBV12-3 or TRBV12-4 and TRBJ1-5; TCRdb's D call of TRBD1 is untestable without DNA. The CDR3 length is 13 residues.